This T cell receptor (beta chain) was observed in a study of T cell responses to AZD1222 COVID-19 vaccine. Study details: Pooling covered second doses at about 4 or about 12 weeks. Findings and limits, study-wide: Females outnumbered males among donors, who were mostly white British; clonal diversity was possibly underestimated. At study baseline, merely five or six AZD1222 recipients were seropositive. Nearly half of spike-specific TCRs reportedly target variant regions that are unmutated in the B.1.351 and B.1.1.7 variants.

CDR1 is LNHDA, CDR2 SQIVND, per germline (reference sequence). The V gene lost 0 bases and the J gene lost 2 bases, with 4 bases spanning the gap. This CDR3 comprises 14 residues. This clone came up once. What it recognizes is unknown. This sample also contains other DNA sequences that code for the same CDR3. Assay: immunoSEQ multiplex PCR; the TCRdb copy retains only in-frame clones and omits some. The table lists around 88,000 clones, 80% to 90% of them singletons, with about 7% in the top ten. This chain joins TRBV19 and TRBJ2-2, with D hard to call. This TCR was recovered from an adult in good health. The sequenced sample was peripheral blood, obtained on day 0 of AZD1222 vaccination. In DNA, the CDR3 is TGTGCCAGTAGTATAGAGGGAAACACCGGGGAGCTGTTTTTT. Protein: CASSIEGNTGELFF.